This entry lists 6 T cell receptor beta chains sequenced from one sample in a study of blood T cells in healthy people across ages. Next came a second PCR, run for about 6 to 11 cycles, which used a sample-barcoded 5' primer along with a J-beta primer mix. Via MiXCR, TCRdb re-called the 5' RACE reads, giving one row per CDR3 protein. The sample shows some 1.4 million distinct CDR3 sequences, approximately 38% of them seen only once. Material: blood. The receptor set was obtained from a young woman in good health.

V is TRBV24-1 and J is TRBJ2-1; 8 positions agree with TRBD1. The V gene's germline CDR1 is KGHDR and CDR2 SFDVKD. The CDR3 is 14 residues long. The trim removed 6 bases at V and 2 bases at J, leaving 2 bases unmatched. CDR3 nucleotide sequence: TGTGCCACCAGTACAGGGGGGACCTACAATGAGCAGTTCTTC. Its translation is CATSTGGTYNEQFF.

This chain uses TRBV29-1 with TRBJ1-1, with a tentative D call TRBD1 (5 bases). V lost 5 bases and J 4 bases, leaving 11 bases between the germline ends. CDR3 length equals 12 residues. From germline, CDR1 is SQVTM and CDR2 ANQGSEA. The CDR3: CSVRGQSTEAFF. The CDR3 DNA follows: TGCAGCGTTAGGGGTCAAAGCACTGAAGCTTTCTTT.

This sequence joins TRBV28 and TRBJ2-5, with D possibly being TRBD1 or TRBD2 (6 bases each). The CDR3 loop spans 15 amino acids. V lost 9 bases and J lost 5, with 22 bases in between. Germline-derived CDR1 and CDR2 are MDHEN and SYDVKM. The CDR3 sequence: CASRLTGARPETQYF. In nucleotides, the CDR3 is TGTGCCAGTCGGTTGACGGGGGCCAGGCCGGAGACCCAGTACTTC.

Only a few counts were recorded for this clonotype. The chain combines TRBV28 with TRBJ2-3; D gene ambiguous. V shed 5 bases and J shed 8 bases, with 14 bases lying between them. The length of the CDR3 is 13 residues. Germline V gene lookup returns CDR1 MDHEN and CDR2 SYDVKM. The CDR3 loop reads CASSAPLEGTQYF. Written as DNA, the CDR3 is TGTGCCAGCAGTGCCCCGCTGGAAGGTACGCAGTATTTT.

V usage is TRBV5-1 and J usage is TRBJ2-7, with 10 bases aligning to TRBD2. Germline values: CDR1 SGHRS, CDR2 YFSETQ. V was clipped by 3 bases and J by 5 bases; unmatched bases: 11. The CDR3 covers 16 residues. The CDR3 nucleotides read TGCGCCAGCAGCTACGGTTACCTAACTAGCGGGGACGAGCAGTACTTC. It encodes CASSYGYLTSGDEQYF.

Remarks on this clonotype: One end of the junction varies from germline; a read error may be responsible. DNA for the CDR3: TGCGCCAGCAGCCAAGATTTGGGCACTGAATCTTTCTTT. Residues: CASSQDLGTESFF. V is TRBV4-1 and J is TRBJ1-1; D unclear. CDR1 and CDR2 from the germline V gene are MGHRA and YSYEKL. The CDR3 is 13 residues long.